This T cell receptor (beta chain) is from a study of CD8+ T cells in alopecia areata. Reverse transcription of extracted RNA yielded cDNA, which provided the sequencing template. Clones were sequenced by immunoSEQ multiplex PCR, and TCRdb holds only the in-frame ones, with some missing. The sample offers 270,000 or so clones and no singletons, the top ten holding 1.2%. V gave up 2 bases and J gave up 4 bases; unmatched junction bases: 3. Per the germline V gene, CDR1 is NSQYPW and CDR2 is LRSPGD (reference sequence). The CDR3 is 15 amino acids. Cells that came from pooled cutaneous lymph nodes were sorted using CD4, CD8alpha, NKG2D, NKG2ACE and other markers. This clone came up a few times. Gene names and germline refer to mouse. The CDR3 goes on 4 residues after the read ends, and that part is filled in from the germline J gene. The same CDR3 can be traced to other DNA sequences in this sample.

The chain employs TRBV1 and TRBJ2-2, with 8 positions matching TRBD1. The TCR sequence derives from a C3H/HeJ mouse with alopecia areata. Strain haplotype at MHC: H2-k. The sample consisted of CD4+ T cells sorted from a lymph node. CDR3 DNA (partial): TGCACCTGCAGTGCACCAACAGGGGGCACCGGG. Translating it yields CTCSAPTGGTG. The CDR3 in its entirety is CTCSAPTGGTGQLYF.